This note documents a single T cell receptor (beta chain) sequence. This clonotype was observed many times. Its specific antigen is unknown. Base qualities are missing; no much larger clone stands one base away. The data originate from a study of regulatory T cells in long-lasting Graves disease (dated by TCRdb to the early 2020s). In terms of the full investigation: Newly diagnosed Graves' disease patients had taken antithyroid drugs for less than 3 months. Patients with persistent Graves' disease were compared with patients with newly diagnosed Graves' disease using TCR sequencing and RNA sequencing of peripheral blood. The study was registered as a clinical trial and conducted in China. A total of about 33 samples were covered by TCR sequencing, comprising some 13 persistent and around 20 newly diagnosed Graves' disease patients.

Here is what the overall study found, with its caveats: Only the TCR beta chain was sequenced and analyzed. Only peripheral blood was studied, because thyroid tissue, the primary lesion, was inaccessible. Persistent patients shared more public clonotypes among themselves (around 3,000) than newly diagnosed patients did (roughly 920). Persistent Graves' disease patients showed lower TCR Shannon entropy and fewer highly expanded clones than newly diagnosed patients, suggesting clonal expansion. The authors acknowledged the small sample size as a limitation that may reduce accuracy. TRBV28, TRBJ1-2 and TRBJ2-5 were preferentially used in persistent disease, while TRBV20-1 and TRBJ2-1 were favored in newly diagnosed disease.

The junction carries 12 bases between V and J, which are trimmed by 3 bases and 2 bases respectively. From cysteine to phenylalanine, the CDR3 is 15 amino acids long. The CDR3 DNA has 45 bases and is translated from base 1. From a lookup of the germline V gene, CDR1 and CDR2 are MDHEN and SYDVKM. Library preparation was by multiplex PCR. Instrument used: Illumina HiSeq 4000. TCR beta libraries were built with iRepertoire HTBI primers and Arm-PCR amplification of CDR3 regions. Before sequencing, the PCR products underwent gel purification. Regarding the original processing steps: Gene usage analysis of CDR3 amino acid clonotypes used the roughly 62 TRBV and some 13 TRBJ segments found across samples. Filtered high-quality paired reads were merged into contigs using COPE and FqMerger. Contigs were aligned with BLAST to IMGT TRBV, TRBD and TRBJ reference genes, and CDR3 was defined per IMGT. Highly expanded clones were defined as clonotypes with a frequency above 0.1%. Repertoire diversity was measured by Shannon entropy, and V-J evenness by the Gini coefficient. Public clonotypes were defined as clonotypes shared by more than one individual. TCRdb redid the processing of the public reads, applying fastp at Q25 and MiXCR, and retained in-frame beta chains. Every distinct CDR3 protein forms one entry, paired with its most common genes and DNA. TCRdb's processing, not the study's, gives the V and J calls here. This sample holds more than 300,000 distinct CDR3 sequences; around 11% were observed only once. The top ten clonotypes cover approximately 17% of the sample.

This sample's time point label indicates: newly diagnosed GD, antithyroid drugs for less than 3 months. For both TCR sequencing and RNA sequencing, RNA was extracted from PBMCs using TRIzol. The diagnosis of Graves' disease followed American Thyroid Association guidelines. Patients were recruited from an endocrinology department in Xi'an, China. Each patient gave about 10 milliliters of peripheral blood, collected in an EDTA anticoagulant tube. PBMCs were isolated by Ficoll Paque Plus density gradient separation without further T cell sorting. An Agilent 2100 Bioanalyzer and agarose gel were used to assess RNA quality, and a NanoDrop 2000 was used to measure RNA concentration. These sequences were also reported in another study, on T cells in Graves' hyperthyroidism and ophthalmopathy. The second paper states: Graves' hyperthyroidism was defined as stable when no progression to ophthalmopathy occurred over 18 months of follow-up. Hyperthyroidism patients were newly diagnosed, with disease duration under 2 months, and aged 18 to 65 years. The study excluded patients with uncontrolled infections, other autoimmune diseases, pregnancy or lactation. Clinical symptoms, serum thyroxine and TRAb, thyroid ultrasound, and orbital computed tomography formed the basis for the diagnoses. For the first round of RT-PCR on the TCR CDR3, the HTBI primer set was used together with the Qiagen OneStep RT-PCR kit. Most expanded thyroid clonotypes (frequency above 0.001) were also detected in blood, a finding suggesting that blood repertoires may reflect thyroid immune responses. A model built on a 13 V-J signature distinguished ophthalmopathy from stable hyperthyroidism, reaching roughly 88% sensitivity and 81.08% specificity in cross-validation and 80%/75% in testing. In validation, progression to ophthalmopathy was predicted by the model with around 70% sensitivity and about 72% specificity, a median of approximately 6.5 months before onset. TCR V-J signatures able to tell the groups apart were searched for in a discovery cohort of 100 or so patients, of whom roughly 42 had Graves' ophthalmopathy and roughly 58 had stable Graves' hyperthyroidism. Prospective prediction of ophthalmopathy was tested in an independent validation cohort of approximately 18 hyperthyroidism patients and 15 to 17 patients who later progressed to ophthalmopathy. The approximately 90 discovery patients were randomly split 7:3 into training and test sets. Thyroid tissue and blood T-cell repertoires from more than five Graves' hyperthyroidism patients were also compared in the study. After blood sampling, hyperthyroidism patients were treated with methimazole at a starting dose of 30 mg daily, and ophthalmopathy patients were treated with high-dose intravenous methylprednisolone. A second multiplex PCR round built the libraries, followed by size selection and purification. Libraries were sequenced paired-end with 100 bp reads on an Illumina HiSeq2000. Raw data were processed with SOAPnuke, discarding reads with adapters, uncalled bases, mean Phred below 15, or no exact constant-primer or identifier match. High-quality paired reads were merged with COPE v1.2.5, and unique nucleotide sequences were defined as clonotypes. Clonotypes were aligned to IMGT TRBV, TRBD and TRBJ reference segments using MiTCR v1.1. The analysis was restricted to V-J combinations with a frequency above 0.0001, which together covered roughly 99% of the repertoires. The TCS score was defined as F50 (clonal expansion) divided by E x V (chaos), with BLOSUM62-based TCRdist calculated between CDR3 peptides within each V-J. Welch's t-statistics and random forest reduced fewer than 600 V-J features to 10 to 15, which were used in a naive Bayes classifier (R e1071). No statistical method was used to fix the sample size in advance, and group allocation was not hidden from the investigators. The paper reports TCR Vbeta CDR3 sequencing of approximately 140 peripheral blood samples: around 45 ophthalmopathy, under 80 hyperthyroidism and around 17 progressor patients.

The sequence was obtained from a woman aged 18-35 years with Graves disease. Donor details come from another sample of the same person, matched by shared clones. The sequence joins TRBV28 to TRBJ2-3; a tentative D match to TRBD2 spans 5 bases. Sequences were derived from peripheral blood mononuclear cells (PBMCs), sampled at new diagnosis, from a patient treated with antithyroid drugs. The DNA reads TGTGCCAGCAGTTTTGGCGGCGGACTCACAGATACGCAGTATTTT. Its amino acids are CASSFGGGLTDTQYF.